Following are 11 T cell receptor beta chains from one sample sequenced in a study of T-cell reconstitution after alpha-beta-depleted transplantation in children. The TCRbeta library was prepared with unique molecular identifiers. TCRdb analysed the PCR reads with MiXCR anew, one entry per CDR3 protein. In the table there are 800,000 to 1,000,000 distinct CDR3 sequences, roughly 29% of which are singletons. Sequencing was performed on PBMCs, mostly from graft donor cells, taken 360 days after TCRalphabeta/CD19-depleted stem cell transplant. The receptors originated from a boy in the first two years of life who had a stem cell transplant for SCID, so the T cells may come from the graft donor.

There are a few counts of this clonotype. The chain joins TRBV20-1 to TRBJ2-3, with D perhaps matching TRBD2 (7 bases). This CDR3 has 14 residues. Trimming cost V 3 bases and J 4 bases, with 14 bases left between them. The germline gives CDR1 DFQATT, CDR2 SNEGSKA (reference sequence). CDR3 protein: CSASWRGGSDTQYF. The CDR3 DNA reads TGCAGTGCTAGTTGGAGGGGGGGGTCAGATACGCAGTATTTT.

V gene TRBV20-1 combines with J gene TRBJ2-1, with D tentatively TRBD1 (5 bases). CDR3 length: 14 residues. Germline V gene lookup returns CDR1 DFQATT and CDR2 SNEGSKA (reference sequence). Trimming took 6 bases from V and 6 from J, leaving 18 bases between them. The CDR3 sequence is CSASAGYAFNEQFF. The DNA of the CDR3 is TGCAGTGCCAGTGCAGGGTATGCGTTCAATGAGCAGTTCTTC.

This clonotype has ten or more counts. The junction does not match germline at one end; this may be a read error. The chain carries TRBV5-1 and TRBJ2-1; D is perhaps TRBD2 (5 bases). The CDR3 consists of 13 residues. CDR1 and CDR2 (germline): SGHRS, YFSETQ. In DNA, the CDR3 is TGTGCCAGCAGTTTAAGCCGAGGGAATGAGCAGTTCTTC. Translation gives CASSLSRGNEQFF.

In this sample, this clonotype turned up a few times. This chain joins TRBV27 and TRBJ1-5; TRBD1 matches 7 bases. The CDR3 contains 15 residues. Germline CDR1 is MNHEY and CDR2 is SMNVEV (reference sequence). After removal of 6 bases from V and 3 bases from J, the junction contained 8 bases not matched to a gene. CDR3 region: CASSPGTVLNQPQHF. Here the CDR3 DNA reads TGTGCCAGCAGCCCCGGGACAGTACTCAATCAGCCCCAGCATTTT.

This clonotype was detected ten times or more. The CDR3 loop reads CSVLSNAPYEQYF. The CDR3 DNA sequence: TGCAGCGTTCTGTCCAACGCTCCCTACGAGCAGTACTTC. V and J are TRBV29-1 and TRBJ2-7; D uncertain. Germline values: CDR1 SQVTM, CDR2 ANQGSEA. With 5 bases removed from V and 2 bases from J, the gap between germline ends came to 13 bases. CDR3 size: 13 residues.

In DNA, the CDR3 is TGTGCCAGCAGCGTAGAAGGGGGACTTAGCACAGATACGCAGTATTTT. This codes for CASSVEGGLSTDTQYF. The V call is TRBV9, the J call TRBJ2-3; perhaps D is TRBD1 or TRBD2 (6 bases each). Germline assignment: CDR1 SGDLS and CDR2 YYNGEE. The V and J ends lost 0 bases and 0 bases respectively, with 11 bases between them. The CDR3 totals 16 residues.

This clonotype was counted a few times. The V and J genes are TRBV4-2 and TRBJ1-2, with D unclear. Germline V CDR1 and CDR2: LGHNA, YNFKEQ. The germline V and J ends were trimmed by 0 bases and 9 bases, with 14 bases remaining between them. The CDR3 totals 14 residues. CDR3 nucleotide sequence: TGTGCCAGCAGCCAAGAATTTGGGAAGTATAGCTACACCTTC. It encodes CASSQEFGKYSYTF.

The V gene is TRBV6-1, the J gene TRBJ2-7; TRBD2 agrees at 9 bases. The CDR3 contains 16 residues. V lost 8 bases to trimming and J lost 0 bases; unmatched junction nucleotides: 11. CDR1 and CDR2 (germline): MNHNS, SASEGT. CDR3 in amino acids: CASSPRRRGGSYEQYF. CDR3 DNA: TGTGCCAGCTCTCCGCGGCGGCGGGGGGGCTCCTACGAGCAGTACTTC.

This chain joins TRBV2 and TRBJ2-6; unclear D gene. Germline loops: CDR1 SNHLY, CDR2 FYNNEI. Between the trimmed V and J ends, which lost 4 bases and 0 bases, there was a span of 10 bases. The CDR3 totals 16 residues. The CDR3: CASSGWAGSGANVLTF. The CDR3 DNA follows: TGTGCCAGCAGTGGGTGGGCAGGCTCTGGGGCCAACGTCCTGACTTTC.

This clonotype occurred a few times. This sequence joins TRBV5-6 and TRBJ2-7, with TRBD2 matching over 7 bases. After removal of 4 bases from V and 8 bases from J, the junction contained 12 bases not matched to a gene. Per the germline V gene, CDR1 is SGHDT and CDR2 is YYEEEE. The CDR3 spans 14 residues. CDR3 bases: TGTGCCAGCAGCCCGGGACTAACCCACTTTCAGCAGTACTTC. Translation gives CASSPGLTHFQQYF. The full variable domain, completed using reference TRBV5-6 and TRBJ2-7, is DAGVTQSPTHLIKTRGQQVTLRCSPKSGHDTVSWYQQALGQGPQFIFQYYEEEERQRGNFPDRFSGHQFPNYSSELNVNALLLGDSALYLCASSPGLTHFQQYFGPGTRLTVT.

The rearrangement joins TRBV25-1 to TRBJ2-1; D possibly corresponds to TRBD1 (6 bases). Germline assignment: CDR1 MGHDK and CDR2 SYGVNS. Trimming left V 1 base short and J 5 bases short, with 15 bases between. The CDR3 sequence is 16 residues long. The CDR3 nucleotides are TGTGCCAGCAGTGAATTCGGAAGACGACAGGACAATGAGCAGTTCTTC. It is translated as CASSEFGRRQDNEQFF.